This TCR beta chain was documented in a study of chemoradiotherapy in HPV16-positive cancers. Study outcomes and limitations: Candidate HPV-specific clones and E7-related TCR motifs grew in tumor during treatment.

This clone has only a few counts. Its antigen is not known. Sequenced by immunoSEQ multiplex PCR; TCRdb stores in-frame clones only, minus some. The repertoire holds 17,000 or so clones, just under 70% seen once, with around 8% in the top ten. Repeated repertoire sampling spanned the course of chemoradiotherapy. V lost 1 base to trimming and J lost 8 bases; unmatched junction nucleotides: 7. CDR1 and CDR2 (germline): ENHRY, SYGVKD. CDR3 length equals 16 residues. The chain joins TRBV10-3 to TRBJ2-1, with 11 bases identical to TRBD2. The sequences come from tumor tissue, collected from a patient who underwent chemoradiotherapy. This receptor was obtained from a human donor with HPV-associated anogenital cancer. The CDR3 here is CAISELKTSGVDEQFF. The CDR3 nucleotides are TGTGCCATCAGTGAGTTGAAGACTAGCGGGGTCGATGAGCAGTTCTTC.